This T cell receptor (beta chain) was profiled in a study of blood T cell repertoires in COVID-19. Turning to the study itself: The United States, Italy and Spain supplied acute and convalescent COVID-19 samples. T cells, B-cell-depleted T cells, or PBMCs supplied cDNA or gDNA.

The CDR3 is made up of 11 amino acids. The V gene lost 6 bases and the J gene lost 10 bases, with 15 bases spanning the gap. Per the germline V gene, CDR1 is SQVTM and CDR2 is ANQGSEA. In the original workflow: Estimation of nucleated cell counts was performed using reference gene primer amplification. Using immunoSEQ multiplex PCR, the repertoire was profiled, and TCRdb retains in-frame clones only, with some absent. The DNA was the basis for D and trimming; V, J and clone size are from that table. This sample yields roughly 430,000 clones, of which roughly 88% are seen a single time; roughly 2% belongs to the top ten.

The TCR comes from a woman aged 40 to 50 with acute COVID-19. What was sequenced was PBMCs or T cells enriched from blood (not recorded which). This sequence joins TRBV29-1 and TRBJ1-1; the D gene is possibly TRBD1 (5 bases). The CDR3 nucleotides read TGCAGCGTGCTAACCTTCGGGGGAGCTTTCTTT. Translated: CSVLTFGGAFF.